This T cell receptor beta chain was recovered during a study of glioma-infiltrating T cells after dendritic cell vaccination. Trimming took 3 bases from V and 5 from J, leaving 12 bases between them. CDR3 size: 14 residues. Germline V CDR1 and CDR2: LGHNT, FRNRAP. Only patients with spare fresh-frozen tumor and over two years of follow-up were included. All glioblastoma patients lacked an isocitrate dehydrogenase mutation. Input was 1.5 to 2.5 ug genomic DNA, or all available if less. Data came from immunoSEQ multiplex PCR; TCRdb stores just in-frame clones and leaves some out. Of fewer than 45,000 clones detected, about 80% appear once; the ten largest clones hold 7.8%.

Here the sequenced sample was blood, taken before dendritic cell vaccination. This sequence was found in a human donor with glioblastoma. The chain uses TRBV12-5 and TRBJ2-3; tentatively, D is TRBD2 (7 bases). In DNA form, the CDR3 reads TGTGCTAGTGGTTTCCAAGGGGGGGGAGATACGCAGTATTTT. This translates into CASGFQGGGDTQYF.